A selection of T cell receptor beta chains follows, all from one sample in a study of blood T cell repertoires in COVID-19. Sequencing used immunoSEQ multiplex PCR; TCRdb keeps in-frame clones, though not all of them. Altogether about 260,000 clones are present, 75% to 95% being singletons, with the ten largest covering approximately 2.6%. The sample comprised peripheral blood. These receptors all come from a person under 30 with COVID-19, enrolled during active disease. CDR3s leave out the opening cysteine and the closing phenylalanine or tryptophan. Fields, in order: J gene, V gene, CDR3 protein.

TRBJ2-3	TRBV9	ASSERGTDTQY
TRBJ1-1	TRBV28	ASSWRDRGQDTEAF
TRBJ2-1	TRBV19	ASSIASVSYNEQF
TRBJ2-2	TRBV10-2	ASTVTGELF
TRBJ2-7	TRBV27	ASGRRTPPYEQY
TRBJ1-1	TRBV25-1	ASRTGIEAF
TRBJ1-4	TRBV5-1	ASSLWGGRSNEKLF
TRBJ1-1	TRBV29-1	SADGGTEAF
TRBJ1-2	TRBV23-1	ASIPRENYGYT
TRBJ2-3	TRBV5-1	ATRDTSTDTQY
TRBJ2-1	TRBV9	ASRVDTTPVTSNEQF
TRBJ1-1	TRBV19	ASSRRAWDNTEAF
TRBJ2-5	TRBV7-8	ASSPWGLQETQY
TRBJ2-6	TRBV5-4	ASSLVPGQGNSGANVLT
TRBJ1-5	TRBV7-2	ASSLSEGQPQH
TRBJ2-1	TRBV3-1/TRBV3-2	ASSPIASEQF
TRBJ1-6	TRBV5-1	ASSLAQGSYNSPLH
TRBJ2-2	TRBV10-3	AITAGGSAGELF
TRBJ2-2	TRBV5-4	ASTFNGELF
TRBJ1-3	TRBV7-2	ASSPQGATGNTIY
TRBJ2-3	TRBV4-1	ASSQEGTSADTQY
TRBJ2-2	TRBV7-2	ASSLAVGGHTGELF
TRBJ2-1	TRBV10-1	ASAAGTSGRASYNEQF
TRBJ1-4	TRBV4-3	ASSQAPVRGTNEKLF
TRBJ1-2	TRBV10-3	AISELTPGHNGYT
TRBJ2-1	TRBV3-1/TRBV3-2	ASSQISGTYNEQF
TRBJ2-1	TRBV19	ASARKREYHEQF
TRBJ1-5	TRBV7-8	ASSLGWRGQGRQPQH
TRBJ2-3	TRBV6-4	ASSDLAGARDTQY
TRBJ2-2	TRBV5-4	ASSRGLAGGGGGELF
TRBJ2-7	TRBV6-5	AALEPGTGFNEQY
TRBJ2-5	TRBV2	ASSGIAELEETQY
TRBJ2-1	TRBV4-1	ASSLTSGSNNEQF
TRBJ2-2	TRBV2	ASSELASTGELF
TRBJ2-7	TRBV2	ASRGQLPGEQY
TRBJ2-3	TRBV27	ASRRQAGVADTQY
TRBJ1-2	TRBV18	ASSPFSTDYGYT
TRBJ2-3	TRBV18	ASSPQKTSSTDTQY
TRBJ2-2	TRBV7-2	ASSSREGGELF
TRBJ2-7	TRBV6-5	ASRFGAGSYEQY
TRBJ2-1	TRBV9	ASSVGSGRRVDEQF
TRBJ2-7	TRBV29-1	SVEVGQGSYEQY
TRBJ1-6	TRBV27	ASSFYGDNSPLH
TRBJ2-4	TRBV5-1	ASREEPGAKNIQY
TRBJ2-7	TRBV7-9	ASTLTSGYEQY
TRBJ2-5	TRBV10-1	ASSEPLAAFRKTQY
TRBJ2-3	TRBV27	ASSLASRFTDTQY
TRBJ2-3	TRBV25-1	ASSGTSGGADTQY
TRBJ2-7	TRBV28	ASNRGGDEQY
TRBJ2-7	TRBV5-1	ASSKGRTGGGEQY
TRBJ1-5	TRBV6-5	ASSQTGFNQPQH
TRBJ2-1	TRBV7-3	ASSTGLAGVNEQF
TRBJ2-5	TRBV5-1	ASSSAGLGWETQY
TRBJ1-1	TRBV9	ASSEGQGEEAF
TRBJ2-3	TRBV27	ASSPAGTGVNTQY
TRBJ1-5	TRBV9	ASSPGTGSYSNQPQH